The 31 T cell receptor beta chains in this list originate from one sample, sequenced in a study of T cells after yellow fever vaccination. TCRdb ran MiXCR on the 5' RACE reads and lists one entry per CDR3 protein. The sample holds hundreds of thousands of distinct CDR3 sequences, 18% seen once. Material: PBMCs, obtained before the yellow fever booster vaccination. The receptors here all came from a man between 18 and 29 years old who received the YFV17D yellow fever vaccine.

The V call is TRBV12-3 or TRBV12-4, the J call TRBJ1-3; D gene ambiguous. Trimming removed 6 bases from V and 2 bases from J, with 8 bases in between. The CDR3 runs to 13 residues. DNA for the CDR3: TGTGCCAGCAGCGAACACACTGGAAACACCATATATTTT. Its protein is CASSEHTGNTIYF.

This clonotype was counted a few times. The chain recombines TRBV5-5 with TRBJ2-2, with D unresolved. The CDR3 has 16 residues. Looked up from germline, CDR1 is SGHKS and CDR2 is YYEKEE (reference sequence). Trimming left V 0 bases short and J 5 bases short, with 14 bases between. The CDR3 nucleotides are TGTGCCAGCAGCTTGGCCGTGACACCTCTAACCGGGGAGCTGTTTTTT. It translates to CASSLAVTPLTGELFF.

In this sample, this clonotype turned up many times. The gene calls are TRBV29-1 and TRBJ1-1; no firm D call. Per germline, CDR1 SQVTM and CDR2 ANQGSEA. V lost 3 bases, J lost 1 base, and 12 bases lay in between. The CDR3 runs to 14 residues. CDR3 loop: CSVEIGMENTEAFF. CDR3 DNA sequence: TGCAGCGTTGAGATAGGGATGGAGAACACTGAAGCTTTCTTT.

The chain joins TRBV6-5 to TRBJ1-2; tentative D call: TRBD1 (5 bases). The length of the CDR3 is 13 residues. V dropped 0 bases and J dropped 8 bases, with 10 bases sitting between them. Germline V gene data show CDR1 as MNHEY and CDR2 as SVGAGI. As DNA, the CDR3 is TGTGCCAGCAGTTACTCTTGGGGGAGGGGCTACACCTTC. As protein: CASSYSWGRGYTF.

This clonotype is a singleton in its sample. The chain employs TRBV5-1 and TRBJ2-1, with D unresolved. The CDR3 consists of 13 residues. CDR1 and CDR2 (germline): SGHRS, YFSETQ. The V end was cut by 4 bases, the J end by 12 bases, with 17 bases between. The CDR3 reads CASSPVYNDGQFF. CDR3 bases: TGCGCCAGCAGCCCGGTCTACAATGATGGGCAGTTCTTC.

Comment on this clonotype: One end of the junction is discordant with germline, which a read error may explain. The chain carries TRBV4-2 and TRBJ1-1; D is possibly TRBD1 (6 bases). The germline V gene encodes CDR1 LGHNA and CDR2 YNFKEQ. The CDR3 has 14 amino acids. The CDR3 region is CASSPTGGLTDAFF. The CDR3 coding sequence is TGTGCCAGCAGCCCTACGGGGGGGCTCACTGATGCTTTCTTT.

Remarks on this clonotype: The junction differs from germline at one of its ends, possibly a read error. The chain links TRBV7-2 to TRBJ2-1, with D perhaps TRBD2 (7 bases). Germline loops: CDR1 SGHTA, CDR2 FQGNSA. CDR3 length: 11 residues. The CDR3 loop is CASSFWGGPIF. CDR3 DNA sequence: TGTGCCAGCAGCTTTTGGGGGGGGCCCATCTTC.

This clonotype has a handful of counts. V gene TRBV27 combines with J gene TRBJ2-1; D uncertain. The germline gives CDR1 MNHEY, CDR2 SMNVEV (reference sequence). The CDR3 length is 13 residues. With 9 bases removed from V and 0 bases from J, the gap between germline ends came to 9 bases. This CDR3 is CASRRYSYNEQFF. CDR3 DNA sequence: TGTGCCAGTAGACGGTACTCCTACAATGAGCAGTTCTTC.

In its sample, this clonotype was seen a few times. The CDR3 DNA sequence: TGCGCCAGCAGCAATGACCGGGTCAGTGCTAATTCACCCCTCCACTTT. This gives the protein CASSNDRVSANSPLHF. The V call is TRBV5-1, the J call TRBJ1-6; D unclear. Trimming removed 4 bases from V and 6 bases from J, with 17 bases in between. This CDR3 has 16 residues. CDR1 and CDR2 from the germline V gene are SGHRS and YFSETQ.

The genes are TRBV20-1 and TRBJ2-1; 8 nucleotides agree with TRBD2. The CDR3 is 15 residues long. With V trimmed by 6 bases and J by 0 bases, 7 bases remained unmatched. CDR1 is DFQATT, CDR2 SNEGSKA, per germline (reference sequence). The CDR3 coding sequence is TGCAGTGCCTCCCCCGGGGGGGCCTCCTACAATGAGCAGTTCTTC. Encoded protein: CSASPGGASYNEQFF.

The chain uses TRBV6-5 and TRBJ1-2; TRBD1 might be the D (5 bases). CDR1 is MNHEY and CDR2 is SVGAGI in the germline V gene. The length of the CDR3 is 13 residues. Trimming cost V 6 bases and J 6 bases, with 14 bases left between them. Here the CDR3 reads CASRFQGSNGYTF. The CDR3, as DNA: TGTGCCAGCAGATTTCAGGGTTCGAATGGCTACACCTTC.

This clonotype has more than one count but fewer than ten. The chain combines TRBV5-6 with TRBJ2-1; the D gene could be TRBD1 or TRBD2 (6 bases each). CDR1 and CDR2 from the germline V gene are SGHDT and YYEEEE. V lost 4 bases and J lost 3, with 17 bases in between. The CDR3 contains 16 residues. Written as DNA, the CDR3 is TGTGCCAGCAGCCAACACGGAGGGACACACTACAATGAGCAGTTCTTC. It translates to CASSQHGGTHYNEQFF.

The rearrangement joins TRBV27 to TRBJ2-2; 7 bases are a match to TRBD1. The CDR3 length is 15 residues. The ends lost 6 bases at V and 7 bases at J; junction bases unmatched: 11. Per the germline V gene, CDR1 is MNHEY and CDR2 is SMNVEV (reference sequence). Here the CDR3 DNA reads TGTGCCAGCAGGGGGACACAGGGGTTCGGCGGGGAGCTGTTTTTT. Protein sequence: CASRGTQGFGGELFF.

CDR3 amino acids: CANWLAGGGEQYF. As DNA, the CDR3 is TGTGCCAACTGGCTAGCGGGGGGAGGCGAGCAGTACTTC. This sequence joins TRBV2 and TRBJ2-7; 11 nucleotides align to TRBD2. Trimming at V came to 10 bases and at J to 6 bases, leaving 8 bases not matched to a gene. The V gene's germline CDR1 is SNHLY and CDR2 FYNNEI. This CDR3 contains 13 residues.

This clonotype turned up a few times. The genes are TRBV4-3 and TRBJ2-2, with D unresolved. This CDR3 comprises 18 residues. Deletions cut 0 bases from V and 2 bases from J, with 16 bases between. Germline lookup yields CDR1 LGHNA and CDR2 YSLEER. The CDR3 DNA follows: TGCGCCAGCAGCCAAGACACGCCACCCGGGTCAAACACCGGGGAGCTGTTTTTT. The encoded protein is CASSQDTPPGSNTGELFF.

This clonotype occurred a few times. CDR3 sequence: CASSLGGEGETQYF. CDR3 sequence (DNA): TGCGCCAGCAGCTTGGGAGGCGAGGGGGAGACCCAGTACTTC. The chain links TRBV5-1 to TRBJ2-5, with D possibly being TRBD1 or TRBD2 (5 bases each). The germline gives CDR1 SGHRS, CDR2 YFSETQ. The CDR3 has 14 amino acids. Trimming took off 0 bases at V and 5 bases at J, with 11 bases between the two ends. The full variable domain, with the rest looked up from reference TRBV5-1 and TRBJ2-5, is KAGVTQTPRYLIKTRGQQVTLSCSPISGHRSVSWYQQTPGQGLQFLFEYFSETQRNKGNFPGRFSGRQFSNSRSEMNVSTLELGDSALYLCASSLGGEGETQYFGPGTRLLVL.

This clonotype was seen only a few times. The chain carries TRBV7-9 and TRBJ1-6, with TRBD1 as a possible D gene (5 bases). Germline V gene sequence: CDR1 SEHNR, CDR2 FQNEAQ (reference sequence). The CDR3 extends over 15 amino acids. The V end was cut by 3 bases, the J end by 7 bases, with 13 bases between. The CDR3 loop is CASSLGGVRNSPLHF. In nucleotides, the CDR3 is TGTGCCAGCAGCTTGGGGGGAGTTCGGAATTCACCCCTCCACTTT.

V and J are TRBV20-1 and TRBJ1-5, with D possibly TRBD1 on 5 matching bases. The V gene's germline CDR1 is DFQATT and CDR2 SNEGSKA (reference sequence). This CDR3 has 14 amino acids. The V end was cut by 5 bases, the J end by 5 bases, with 16 bases between. The CDR3 coding sequence is TGCAGTGCTCCCCTGGGGGGGGTTGATCAGCCCCAGCATTTT. Its translation is CSAPLGGVDQPQHF.

This clonotype was counted ten times or more. The rearrangement links TRBV20-1 to TRBJ2-1, with D possibly matching TRBD2 (6 bases). Germline CDR1 reads DFQATT; CDR2 reads SNEGSKA (reference sequence). V shed 1 base and J shed 13 bases, with 11 bases lying between them. The CDR3 is 11 residues long. The CDR3 reads CSARAGTPQFF. The CDR3 DNA reads as TGCAGTGCTAGAGCCGGGACTCCACAGTTCTTC.

In nucleotides, the CDR3 is TGTGCCACCAGCAGTGGGACCTTGATTAATCAGCCCCAGCATTTT. Translating it yields CATSSGTLINQPQHF. The rearrangement uses TRBV15 and TRBJ1-5; D perhaps matches TRBD1 (5 bases). Trimming shortened V by 3 bases and J by 4 bases, and 13 bases separated the two germline ends. Germline CDR1 reads LNHNV; CDR2 reads YYDKDF (reference sequence). This CDR3 comprises 15 residues.

This clonotype was observed a handful of times. The chain is built from TRBV20-1 and TRBJ2-3; either TRBD1 or TRBD2 may fit D (5 bases each). This CDR3 has 14 residues. From germline, CDR1 is DFQATT and CDR2 SNEGSKA (reference sequence). Trimming took off 1 base at V and 8 bases at J, with 16 bases between the two ends. Here the CDR3 DNA reads TGCAGTGCTAGAGTTCCGGGGCCTCCTGGTACGCAGTATTTT. It codes for CSARVPGPPGTQYF.

In this sample, this clonotype turned up a few times. The chain employs TRBV5-1 and TRBJ2-5, with D unclear. This CDR3 is built from 14 residues. CDR1 and CDR2 (germline): SGHRS, YFSETQ. Deletions cut 7 bases from V and 0 bases from J, with 13 bases between. The CDR3: CASRSGRDQETQYF. The CDR3 DNA reads TGCGCCAGCCGTTCAGGACGAGACCAAGAGACCCAGTACTTC.

This clonotype was seen a handful of times. The chain carries TRBV20-1 and TRBJ2-3, with D uncertain. The V gene's germline CDR1 is DFQATT and CDR2 SNEGSKA (reference sequence). Between the trimmed V and J ends, which lost 3 bases and 4 bases, there was a span of 11 bases. CDR3 length: 13 amino acids. CDR3 in DNA: TGCAGTGCTAGGGACCAGCAGGCAGATACGCAGTATTTT. Amino acids: CSARDQQADTQYF.

V and J are TRBV30 and TRBJ2-2, with TRBD1 as a possible D gene (5 bases). The V and J ends lost 5 bases and 0 bases respectively, with 7 bases between them. This CDR3 has 13 residues. From germline, CDR1 is GTSNPN and CDR2 SVGIG (reference sequence). CDR3 DNA: TGTGCCTGGGGGGCCCCGAACACCGGGGAGCTGTTTTTT. Translated, it gives CAWGAPNTGELFF.

The rearrangement uses TRBV29-1 and TRBJ2-3; 8 positions match TRBD2. The CDR3 sequence is 13 residues long. Germline values: CDR1 SQVTM, CDR2 ANQGSEA. J lost 8 bases, V lost 7 bases, and 11 bases had no gene match. CDR3 loop: CSAGTRIRGTQYF. For the CDR3, the DNA is TGCAGCGCCGGGACTAGAATCCGGGGTACGCAGTATTTT.

Ten or more counts support this clonotype. The chain employs TRBV29-1 and TRBJ2-1; 8 nucleotides agree with TRBD2. The CDR3 is 14 residues long. From germline, CDR1 is SQVTM and CDR2 ANQGSEA. The J segment lost 9 bases and the V segment lost 1 base, leaving 8 bases of the junction unmatched. The CDR3 DNA is TGCAGCGTTGAAGTTCGGGGGGGAAACGGTGAGCAGTTCTTC. Residues: CSVEVRGGNGEQFF.

This clonotype was seen repeatedly, ten times or more. This sequence joins TRBV12-3 or TRBV12-4 and TRBJ2-2; TRBD1 aligns across 8 bases. V lost 7 bases and J lost 6; bases outside the gene matches: 7. The CDR3 runs 14 residues. In nucleotides, the CDR3 is TGTGCCAGCACCTGGACAGGGCGGCCCGGGGAGCTGTTTTTT. The encoded protein is CASTWTGRPGELFF.

This CDR3 is CASSLNGPSSYNEQFF. In DNA form, the CDR3 reads TGCGCCAGCAGCTTAAACGGGCCGTCTTCCTACAATGAGCAGTTCTTC. The rearrangement joins TRBV5-1 to TRBJ2-1; no firm D call. Trimming left V 2 bases short and J 1 base short, with 13 bases between. Germline lookup yields CDR1 SGHRS and CDR2 YFSETQ. The CDR3 length is 16 residues.

This clonotype appeared a few times. V and J are TRBV20-1 and TRBJ2-3; 9 positions match TRBD1. The CDR3 has 16 residues. With 5 bases clipped from V and 3 bases from J, the junction kept 12 bases outside the gene matches. CDR1 is DFQATT, CDR2 SNEGSKA, per germline (reference sequence). This CDR3 is CSAGWRPGQGTDTQYF. For the CDR3, the DNA is TGCAGTGCTGGATGGCGCCCGGGACAGGGAACAGATACGCAGTATTTT.

The table lists this clonotype with a few counts. The chain couples TRBV5-8 to TRBJ2-2, with TRBD1 identical over 8 bases. With V trimmed by 2 bases and J by 7 bases, 7 bases remained unmatched. CDR1 SGHTS and CDR2 YDEGEE come from the germline V gene. The CDR3 covers 15 residues. The chain's CDR3 is CASSFGQGPGGELFF. The CDR3 DNA sequence: TGTGCCAGCAGCTTTGGACAGGGCCCCGGCGGGGAGCTGTTTTTT.

This rearrangement joins TRBV4-1 to TRBJ2-1; no reliable D call. From germline, CDR1 is MGHRA and CDR2 YSYEKL. This CDR3 has 14 residues. Trimming took off 2 bases at V and 4 bases at J, with 9 bases between the two ends. Written as DNA, the CDR3 is TGCGCCAGCAGCCAATTCCTGGAGTACAATGAGCAGTTCTTC. Its translation is CASSQFLEYNEQFF.